What follows are 4 T cell receptor beta chains derived from one specimen sequenced in a study of blood T cell repertoires in COVID-19. Assay used: immunoSEQ multiplex PCR; TCRdb lists only in-frame clones, some missing. The table lists about 270,000 clones, around nine tenths of them singletons. Material for sequencing was peripheral blood. All receptors derive from a man in his forties who had recovered from COVID-19.

The rearrangement uses TRBV6-5 and TRBJ2-6, with unresolved D. Per germline, CDR1 MNHEY and CDR2 SVGAGI. V shed 0 bases and J shed 4 bases, with 7 bases lying between them. This CDR3 is built from 15 residues. The CDR3 nucleotides are TGTGCCAGCAGTTACTCCCCCGTAGGGGCCAACGTCCTGACTTTC. It translates to CASSYSPVGANVLTF.

V usage is TRBV19 and J usage is TRBJ2-1; perhaps TRBD2 as D (5 bases). The CDR3 contains 14 residues. The germline CDR1 and CDR2 sequences are LNHDA and SQIVND (reference sequence). V lost 6 bases and J lost 11, with 20 bases in between. The CDR3 is CASSISGLEAKQFF. The DNA for the CDR3 is TGTGCCAGTAGCATATCGGGGTTAGAGGCCAAGCAGTTCTTC.

The table lists this clone with a count of one. CDR3 DNA: TGTGCCAGCAGTAATCCAACAGGGCTTGGAGAGACCCAGTACTTC. Protein: CASSNPTGLGETQYF. The V call is TRBV2, the J call TRBJ2-5, with a possible D match to TRBD1 (6 bases). V was trimmed by 5 bases and J by 4 bases, leaving 17 bases between them. The CDR3 has 15 amino acids. In germline, CDR1 is SNHLY, CDR2 FYNNEI.

The V call is TRBV5-1, the J call TRBJ2-7; D might be TRBD2 (7 bases). Germline V CDR1 and CDR2: SGHRS, YFSETQ. The CDR3 covers 18 residues. Trimming took off 3 bases at V and 7 bases at J, with 29 bases between the two ends. CDR3 residues: CASSSTGLAATFGVEQYF. Written as DNA, the CDR3 is TGCGCCAGCAGCTCCACAGGGCTAGCGGCTACCTTTGGGGTTGAGCAGTACTTC.